A selection of T cell receptor beta chains follows, all from one sample in a study of CD8 T cells in Susac syndrome. Using its own MiXCR run on the immunoSEQ multiplex PCR reads, TCRdb lists one record per CDR3 protein. The data show over 100,000 distinct CDR3 sequences, less than 97% seen once. Sequencing input: CD4+ T cells from PBMCs. These receptors were collected from a human donor in good health. CDR3s include the opening cysteine and the closing phenylalanine or tryptophan. A D gene is named only where the DNA matches it firmly. Part of the rows lack a size; the others show once, few, many or a class for expanded clones.

V gene: TRBV12-3/TRBV12-4
J gene: TRBJ1-3
D gene: .
clone size: .
CDR3 protein: CASSRWGEGNTIYF
CDR3 DNA: TGTGCCAGCAGTCGCTGGGGGGAGGGAAACACCATATATTTT

V gene: TRBV20-1
J gene: TRBJ1-4
D gene: TRBD1
clone size: .
CDR3 protein: CSARDPGTGPEKLFF
CDR3 DNA: TGCAGTGCTAGGGATCCCGGGACAGGGCCTGAAAAACTGTTTTTT

V gene: TRBV3-1
J gene: TRBJ1-5
D gene: TRBD1
clone size: .
CDR3 protein: CASSQEGFLDRGQPQHF
CDR3 DNA: TGTGCCAGCAGCCAAGAGGGATTCTTAGACAGGGGACAGCCCCAGCATTTT

V gene: TRBV29-1
J gene: TRBJ1-5
D gene: .
clone size: .
CDR3 protein: CSVGGGVGQPQHF
CDR3 DNA: TGCAGCGTGGGAGGTGGGGTAGGTCAGCCCCAGCATTTT

V gene: TRBV29-1
J gene: TRBJ2-7
D gene: TRBD1
clone size: .
CDR3 protein: CSVRGLVTYEQYF
CDR3 DNA: TGCAGCGTCAGGGGGCTTGTTACCTACGAGCAGTACTTC

V gene: TRBV11-2
J gene: TRBJ2-7
D gene: TRBD2
clone size: .
CDR3 protein: CASSSVAGSYEQYF
CDR3 DNA: TGTGCCAGCAGCTCCGTAGCGGGGTCCTACGAGCAGTACTTC

V gene: TRBV30
J gene: TRBJ2-5
D gene: .
clone size: once
CDR3 protein: CAWSVRQWETQYF
CDR3 DNA: TGTGCCTGGAGTGTACGACAGTGGGAGACCCAGTACTTC

V gene: TRBV5-1
J gene: TRBJ2-3
D gene: TRBD2
clone size: .
CDR3 protein: CASSGGGLSGREADTQYF
CDR3 DNA: TGCGCCAGCAGCGGGGGGGGTCTCAGCGGGAGAGAAGCAGATACGCAGTATTTT

V gene: TRBV20-1
J gene: TRBJ1-2
D gene: .
clone size: .
CDR3 protein: CSARGTFRHGYTF
CDR3 DNA: TGCAGTGCTAGAGGGACATTCCGACATGGCTACACCTTC

V gene: TRBV5-1
J gene: TRBJ2-5
D gene: .
clone size: .
CDR3 protein: CASSLSGQNIETQYF
CDR3 DNA: TGCGCCAGCAGCTTGTCAGGACAGAATATAGAGACCCAGTACTTC

V gene: TRBV5-6
J gene: TRBJ2-5
D gene: .
clone size: once
CDR3 protein: CASSLADWQETQYF
CDR3 DNA: TGTGCCAGCAGCCTCGCGGACTGGCAAGAGACCCAGTACTTC

V gene: TRBV19
J gene: TRBJ1-5
D gene: TRBD1
clone size: .
CDR3 protein: CASWDRGLNQPQHF
CDR3 DNA: TGTGCCAGTTGGGACAGGGGCTTGAATCAGCCCCAGCATTTT

V gene: TRBV27
J gene: TRBJ1-6
D gene: TRBD1
clone size: .
CDR3 protein: CASSLFLGQGGNSPLHF
CDR3 DNA: TGTGCCAGCAGTTTATTCCTCGGACAGGGAGGGAATTCACCCCTCCACTTT

V gene: TRBV7-9
J gene: TRBJ2-7
D gene: TRBD1
clone size: once
CDR3 protein: CASSHWTGAGYEQYF
CDR3 DNA: TGTGCCAGCAGCCATTGGACAGGGGCTGGCTACGAGCAGTACTTC

V gene: TRBV3-1
J gene: TRBJ1-1
D gene: TRBD1
clone size: once
CDR3 protein: CASSQGGGGGMNTEAFF
CDR3 DNA: TGTGCCAGCAGCCAAGGAGGAGGGGGCGGGATGAACACTGAAGCTTTCTTT

V gene: TRBV7-9
J gene: TRBJ2-5
D gene: TRBD2
clone size: .
CDR3 protein: CASSRGAGGPLQETQYF
CDR3 DNA: TGTGCCAGCAGCAGGGGAGCGGGGGGGCCCCTCCAAGAGACCCAGTACTTC

V gene: TRBV14
J gene: TRBJ1-4
D gene: .
clone size: .
CDR3 protein: CASSHGEKLFF
CDR3 DNA: TGTGCCAGCAGCCATGGTGAAAAACTGTTTTTT

V gene: TRBV3-1
J gene: TRBJ2-2
D gene: .
clone size: .
CDR3 protein: CASSQGRTNTGELFF
CDR3 DNA: TGTGCCAGCAGCCAAGGTCGGACGAACACCGGGGAGCTGTTTTTT

V gene: TRBV7-2
J gene: TRBJ2-5
D gene: .
clone size: .
CDR3 protein: CASSQPSRETQYF
CDR3 DNA: TGTGCCAGCAGCCAACCCTCCCGAGAGACCCAGTACTTC

V gene: TRBV3-1
J gene: TRBJ2-7
D gene: .
clone size: .
CDR3 protein: CASSRVGEQYF
CDR3 DNA: TGTGCCAGCAGCCGCGTTGGGGAGCAGTACTTC

V gene: TRBV7-3
J gene: TRBJ1-1
D gene: .
clone size: .
CDR3 protein: CASSRTRNTEAFF
CDR3 DNA: TGTGCCAGCAGCCGGACGAGGAACACTGAAGCTTTCTTT

V gene: TRBV15
J gene: TRBJ1-1
D gene: TRBD1
clone size: .
CDR3 protein: CATSRQFYDRGTEAFF
CDR3 DNA: TGTGCCACCAGCAGACAATTCTACGACAGGGGCACTGAAGCTTTCTTT

V gene: TRBV5-1
J gene: TRBJ1-1
D gene: .
clone size: .
CDR3 protein: CASKKTENTEAFF
CDR3 DNA: TGCGCCAGTAAAAAAACAGAGAACACTGAAGCTTTCTTT

V gene: TRBV12-3/TRBV12-4
J gene: TRBJ1-1
D gene: .
clone size: .
CDR3 protein: CASSWTPTRPEAFF
CDR3 DNA: TGTGCCAGCAGCTGGACTCCTACCCGCCCTGAAGCTTTCTTT